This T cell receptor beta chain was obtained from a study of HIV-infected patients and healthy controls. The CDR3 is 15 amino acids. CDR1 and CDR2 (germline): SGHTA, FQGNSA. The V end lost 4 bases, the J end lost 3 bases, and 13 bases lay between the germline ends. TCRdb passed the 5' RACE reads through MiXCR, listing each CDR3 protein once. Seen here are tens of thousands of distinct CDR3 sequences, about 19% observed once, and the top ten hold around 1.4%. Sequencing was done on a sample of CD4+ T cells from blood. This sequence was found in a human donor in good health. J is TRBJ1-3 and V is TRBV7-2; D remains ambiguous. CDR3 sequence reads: CASSSSQSLGNTIYF. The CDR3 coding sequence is TGTGCCAGCAGCTCAAGCCAGTCTCTTGGAAACACCATATATTTT.